This T cell receptor beta chain was recorded in a study of CD8 T cells in Susac syndrome. The V end lost 5 bases, the J end lost 6 bases, and 14 bases lay between the germline ends. The CDR3 contains 13 residues. CDR1 and CDR2 (germline): MNHEY, SVGAGI. Reverse transcription of about 0.5 to 1 ug RNA used random hexamers. TCRdb recomputed calls from the immunoSEQ multiplex PCR reads with MiXCR, one row per CDR3 protein. The sample has under 200,000 distinct CDR3 sequences, roughly nine tenths seen once. V gene TRBV6-5 combines with J gene TRBJ2-7; D ambiguous. The specimen was CD4+ T cells from PBMCs. The source of this sequence is a human donor with Susac syndrome. The CDR3 bases are TGTGCCAGCAGTCGTGAGTGGGATCGCGAGCAGTACTTC. This codes for CASSREWDREQYF.